These 12 T cell receptor beta chains came from one sample sequenced in a study of blood T cells in healthy people across ages. Sample-barcoded 5' priming and a J-beta primer mix drove a second PCR of roughly 6 to 12 cycles. In TCRdb, the 5' RACE reads were re-called with MiXCR into one record per CDR3 protein. The sample lists approximately 800,000 distinct CDR3 sequences; just over 55% were seen once. Input material: blood. These receptors were obtained from a man between 40 and 49 years old in good health.

This clonotype was seen a few times. The rearrangement joins TRBV5-1 to TRBJ2-6; D is unclear. V was shortened by 4 bases and J by 3 bases, with 11 bases between the two germline ends. Germline assignment: CDR1 SGHRS and CDR2 YFSETQ. There are 15 residues in the CDR3. CDR3 in DNA: TGCGCCAGCAGCCCCGGGCGAGGTGGGGCCAACGTCCTGACTTTC. Translating it yields CASSPGRGGANVLTF.

This clonotype was detected once. The chain links TRBV4-3 to TRBJ2-1; D is undetermined. TRBJ2-7 matches the DNA end more closely, so the J call is doubtful. This CDR3 comprises 17 residues. The V gene's germline CDR1 is LGHNA and CDR2 YSLEER. The CDR3 nucleotides are TGCGCCAGCAGCCAAGAATATGCTACAGCCTCCTACAATGAGCAGTACTTC. Protein sequence: CASSQEYATASYNEQYF.

Notes on this clonotype: Since a much larger clone is just one base distant, this may be a read error. CDR3 region: CSAGTSGRAGETQYF. The DNA of the CDR3 is TGCAGTGCAGGGACTAGCGGGAGGGCCGGGGAGACCCAGTACTTC. V is TRBV20-1 and J is TRBJ2-5; 16 nucleotides match TRBD2. The CDR3 sequence is 15 residues long. V shed 6 bases and J 5 bases; nucleotides not matched to a gene: 6. In germline, CDR1 is DFQATT, CDR2 SNEGSKA (reference sequence).

This rearrangement joins TRBV7-2 to TRBJ2-3; D is ambiguous. V was pared by 2 bases and J by 2 bases, with 14 bases between. Germline V gene sequence: CDR1 SGHTA, CDR2 FQGNSA. The CDR3 has 16 amino acids. The CDR3 DNA sequence: TGTGCCAGCAGCTTATCGGCCAGCTCCCACACAGATACGCAGTATTTT. Translation gives CASSLSASSHTDTQYF.

V is TRBV5-1 and J is TRBJ2-3; 10 bases line up with TRBD2. This CDR3 is 15 amino acids long. Unmatched junction bases numbered 3, after V lost 0 bases and J lost 5 bases. Germline values: CDR1 SGHRS, CDR2 YFSETQ. The CDR3 region has the DNA TGCGCCAGCAGCTTGGGGGGACTAGCGCTAGATACGCAGTATTTT. Its protein is CASSLGGLALDTQYF.

The genes are TRBV11-3 and TRBJ2-1, with TRBD1 as a possible D gene (5 bases). V gave up 5 bases and J gave up 3 bases, with 17 bases separating them. CDR1 and CDR2 from the germline V gene are SGHNT and YENEEA. CDR3 size: 16 residues. CDR3 bases: TGTGCCAGCAGCGACCGGACAAGAAAAATCTACAATGAGCAGTTCTTC. This gives the protein CASSDRTRKIYNEQFF.

This clonotype was observed a few times. CDR3 sequence: CASSARGQGAYEQYF. CDR3 bases: TGTGCCAGCAGCGCCCGCGGCCAGGGGGCGTACGAGCAGTACTTC. This rearrangement joins TRBV13 to TRBJ2-7; TRBD1 agrees at 8 bases. Germline assignment: CDR1 PRHDT and CDR2 FYEKMQ (reference sequence). This CDR3 comprises 15 residues. Germline trimming cut 5 bases from V and 4 bases from J; bases unmatched to any gene: 10. Complete variable domain (other parts from reference TRBV13 and TRBJ2-7): AAGVIQSPRHLIKEKRETATLKCYPIPRHDTVYWYQQGPGQDPQFLISFYEKMQSDKGSIPDRFSAQQFSDYHSELNMSSLELGDSALYFCASSARGQGAYEQYFGPGTRLTVT.

This clonotype was seen a single time. The chain couples TRBV20-1 to TRBJ2-5, with 8 bases fitting TRBD1. Gene TRBJ2-4 matches the end of the DNA better, so the J call may be wrong. Germline CDR1 DFQATT, CDR2 SNEGSKA (reference sequence). This CDR3 comprises 14 residues. CDR3: CSAREQGVTNIQYF. The CDR3 nucleotides are TGCAGTGCTAGAGAACAGGGGGTTACGAACATTCAGTACTTC.

The chain combines TRBV10-3 with TRBJ2-1; D is ambiguous. The CDR3 consists of 13 residues. From germline, CDR1 is ENHRY and CDR2 SYGVKD. Trimming removed 8 bases from V and 5 bases from J, with 13 bases in between. Here the CDR3 reads CAIRAADDNEQFF. As DNA, the CDR3 is TGTGCCATCCGGGCTGCCGACGACAATGAGCAGTTCTTC.

This clonotype came up many times. It may be a read error: a sequence one base away is much more abundant. The rearrangement uses TRBV10-3 and TRBJ2-5, with 7 bases fitting TRBD1. The CDR3 length is 13 residues. Germline lookup yields CDR1 ENHRY and CDR2 SYGVKD. V gave up 6 bases and J gave up 11 bases; unmatched junction bases: 12. As DNA, the CDR3 is TGTGCCATCAGGACGGGACAGCACAATGAGCAGTACTTC. Translation: CAIRTGQHNEQYF.

V usage is TRBV7-2 and J usage is TRBJ2-1, with TRBD2 matching 7 bases. Germline lookup yields CDR1 SGHTA and CDR2 FQGNSA. The CDR3 has 15 residues. Trimming removed 0 bases from V and 8 bases from J; junction bases left unmatched: 7. CDR3 in amino acids: CASSLARGRTDEQFF. The CDR3 DNA reads TGTGCCAGCAGCTTAGCGCGCGGGAGAACGGATGAGCAGTTCTTC.

This clonotype was seen a single time. The rearrangement uses TRBV6-1 and TRBJ1-5, with no clear D. Germline V gene lookup returns CDR1 MNHNS and CDR2 SASEGT. Trimming shortened V by 3 bases and J by 4 bases, and 13 bases separated the two germline ends. The CDR3 loop spans 15 amino acids. DNA for the CDR3: TGTGCCAGCAGTGACCAGGCATTTAGTAATCAGCCCCAGCATTTT. Translating gives CASSDQAFSNQPQHF.